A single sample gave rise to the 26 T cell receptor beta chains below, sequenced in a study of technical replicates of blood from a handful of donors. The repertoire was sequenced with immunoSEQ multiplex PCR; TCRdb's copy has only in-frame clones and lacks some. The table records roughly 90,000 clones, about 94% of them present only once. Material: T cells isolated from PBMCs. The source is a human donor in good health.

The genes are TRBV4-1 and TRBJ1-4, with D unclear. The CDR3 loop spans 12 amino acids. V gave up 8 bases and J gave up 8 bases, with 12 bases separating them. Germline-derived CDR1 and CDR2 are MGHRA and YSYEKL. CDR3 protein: CASAAAREKLFF. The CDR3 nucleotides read TGCGCCAGCGCGGCAGCCCGGGAAAAACTGTTTTTT.

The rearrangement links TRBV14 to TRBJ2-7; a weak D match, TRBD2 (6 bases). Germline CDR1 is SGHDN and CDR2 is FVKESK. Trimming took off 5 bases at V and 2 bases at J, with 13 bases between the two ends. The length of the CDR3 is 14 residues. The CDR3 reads CASSAGRTTYEQYF. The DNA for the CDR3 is TGTGCCAGCAGCGCGGGACGGACCACCTACGAGCAGTACTTC.

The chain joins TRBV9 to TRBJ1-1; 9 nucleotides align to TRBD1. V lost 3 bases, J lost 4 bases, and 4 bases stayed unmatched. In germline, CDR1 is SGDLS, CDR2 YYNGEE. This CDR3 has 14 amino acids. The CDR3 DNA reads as TGTGCCAGCAGCGAGACAGGGGGGTCCACTGAAGCTTTCTTT. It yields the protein CASSETGGSTEAFF.

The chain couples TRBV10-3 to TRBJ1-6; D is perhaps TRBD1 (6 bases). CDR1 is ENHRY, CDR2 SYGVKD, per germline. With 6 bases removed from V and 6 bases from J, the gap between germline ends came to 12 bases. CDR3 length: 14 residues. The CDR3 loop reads CAISEGQLNSPLHF. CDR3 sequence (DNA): TGTGCCATCAGCGAAGGACAGCTTAATTCACCCCTCCACTTT.

The DNA of the CDR3 is TGTGCCAGCAGTGAACTTTCGCGCGGTAGCAAGTACGAGCAGTACTTC. Translated: CASSELSRGSKYEQYF. The chain employs TRBV6-1 and TRBJ2-7; D unclear. V lost 2 bases and J 4 bases, leaving 18 bases between the germline ends. The germline V gene encodes CDR1 MNHNS and CDR2 SASEGT. The CDR3 extends over 16 amino acids.

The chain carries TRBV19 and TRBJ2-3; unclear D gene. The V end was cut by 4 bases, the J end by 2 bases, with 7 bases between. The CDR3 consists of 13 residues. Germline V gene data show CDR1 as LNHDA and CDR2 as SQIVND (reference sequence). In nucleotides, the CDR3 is TGTGCCAGTAGTAACCCCTACACAGATACGCAGTATTTT. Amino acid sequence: CASSNPYTDTQYF. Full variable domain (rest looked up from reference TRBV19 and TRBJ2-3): DGGITQSPKYLFRKEGQNVTLSCEQNLNHDAMYWYRQDPGQGLRLIYYSQIVNDFQKGDIAEGYSVSREKKESFPLTVTSAQKNPTAFYLCASSNPYTDTQYFGPGTRLTVL.

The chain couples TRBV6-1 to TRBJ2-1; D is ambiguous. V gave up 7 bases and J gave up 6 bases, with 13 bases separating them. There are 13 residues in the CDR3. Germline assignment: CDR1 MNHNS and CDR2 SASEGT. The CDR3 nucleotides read TGTGCCAGCACCGAAACCCTAGTCAATGAGCAGTTCTTC. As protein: CASTETLVNEQFF.

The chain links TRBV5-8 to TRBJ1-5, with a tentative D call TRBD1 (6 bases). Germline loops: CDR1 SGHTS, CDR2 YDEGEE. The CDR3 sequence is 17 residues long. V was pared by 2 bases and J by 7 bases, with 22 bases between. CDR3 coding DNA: TGTGCCAGCAGCTTCTCACGGGGGGGCCCTTGGGGGCAGCCCCAGCATTTT. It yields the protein CASSFSRGGPWGQPQHF.

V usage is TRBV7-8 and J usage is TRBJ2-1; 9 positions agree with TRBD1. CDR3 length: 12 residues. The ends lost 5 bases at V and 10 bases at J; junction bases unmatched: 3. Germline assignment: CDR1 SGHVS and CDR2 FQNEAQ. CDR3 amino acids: CASSMTGGEQFF. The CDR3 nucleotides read TGTGCCAGCAGCATGACAGGGGGGGAGCAGTTCTTC. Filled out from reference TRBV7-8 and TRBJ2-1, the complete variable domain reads GAGVSQSPRYKVAKRGQDVALRCDPISGHVSLFWYQQALGQGPEFLTYFQNEAQLDKSGLPSDRFFAERPEGSVSTLKIQRTQQEDSAVYLCASSMTGGEQFFGPGTRLTVL.

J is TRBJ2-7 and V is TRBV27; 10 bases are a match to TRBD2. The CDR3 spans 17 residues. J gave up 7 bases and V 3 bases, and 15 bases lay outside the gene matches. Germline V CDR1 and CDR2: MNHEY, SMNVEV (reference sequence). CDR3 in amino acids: CASSFGVSSGSVREQYF. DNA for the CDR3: TGTGCCAGCAGTTTTGGGGTTTCTAGCGGGAGCGTTCGGGAGCAGTACTTC.

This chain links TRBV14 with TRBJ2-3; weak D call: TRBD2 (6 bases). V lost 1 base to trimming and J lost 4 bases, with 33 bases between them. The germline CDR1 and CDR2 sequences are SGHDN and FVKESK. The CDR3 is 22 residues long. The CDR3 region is CASSQGLFWLAMQPGPPDTQYF. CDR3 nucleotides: TGTGCCAGCAGCCAAGGCTTATTTTGGCTAGCGATGCAACCCGGGCCCCCAGATACGCAGTATTTT.

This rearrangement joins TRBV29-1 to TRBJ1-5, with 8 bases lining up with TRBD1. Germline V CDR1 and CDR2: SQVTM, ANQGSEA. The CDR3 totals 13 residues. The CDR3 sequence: CSIRTGSNQPQHF. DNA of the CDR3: TGCAGTATTAGGACAGGGAGCAATCAGCCCCAGCATTTT.

CDR3 loop: CASSPIRGGADTQYF. The CDR3 region has the DNA TGTGCCAGCAGCCCAATACGGGGGGGGGCAGATACGCAGTATTTT. This rearrangement joins TRBV7-3 to TRBJ2-3; 8 positions agree with TRBD2. The junction had 8 bases not matched to a gene; V was cut back by 5 bases and J by 4 bases. Germline V gene data show CDR1 as SGHTA and CDR2 as FQGTGA. The CDR3 covers 15 residues.

CDR3 nucleotides: TGTGCCAGCAGTTTACTGAAGAACACTGAAGCTTTCTTT. Protein sequence: CASSLLKNTEAFF. This sequence joins TRBV5-6 and TRBJ1-1; D remains ambiguous. The CDR3 extends over 13 amino acids. In germline, CDR1 is SGHDT, CDR2 YYEEEE. With 5 bases removed from V and 1 base from J, the gap between germline ends came to 9 bases.

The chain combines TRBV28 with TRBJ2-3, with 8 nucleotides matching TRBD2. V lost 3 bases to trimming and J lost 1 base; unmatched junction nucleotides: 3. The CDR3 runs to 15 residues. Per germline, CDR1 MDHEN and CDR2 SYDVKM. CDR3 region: CASSFGREGTDTQYF. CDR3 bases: TGTGCCAGCAGTTTCGGGCGGGAGGGCACAGATACGCAGTATTTT.

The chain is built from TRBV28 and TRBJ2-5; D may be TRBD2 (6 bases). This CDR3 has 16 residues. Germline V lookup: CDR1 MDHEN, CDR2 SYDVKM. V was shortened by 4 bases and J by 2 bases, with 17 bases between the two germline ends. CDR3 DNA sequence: TGTGCCAGCAGTTCGGAGATCCTAGCGCCTCAAGAGACCCAGTACTTC. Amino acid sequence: CASSSEILAPQETQYF.

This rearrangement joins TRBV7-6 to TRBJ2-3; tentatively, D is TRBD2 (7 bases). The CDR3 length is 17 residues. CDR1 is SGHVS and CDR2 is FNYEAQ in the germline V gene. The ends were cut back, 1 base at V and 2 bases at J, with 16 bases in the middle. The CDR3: CASSLVGGGPSTDTQYF. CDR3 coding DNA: TGTGCCAGCAGCTTAGTTGGCGGGGGCCCGTCCACAGATACGCAGTATTTT.

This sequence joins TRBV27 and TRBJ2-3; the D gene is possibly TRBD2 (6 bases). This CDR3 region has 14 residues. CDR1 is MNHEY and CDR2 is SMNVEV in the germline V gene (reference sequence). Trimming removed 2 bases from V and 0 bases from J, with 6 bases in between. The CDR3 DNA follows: TGTGCCAGCAGTTTAAGCGGGAGCACAGATACGCAGTATTTT. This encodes CASSLSGSTDTQYF.

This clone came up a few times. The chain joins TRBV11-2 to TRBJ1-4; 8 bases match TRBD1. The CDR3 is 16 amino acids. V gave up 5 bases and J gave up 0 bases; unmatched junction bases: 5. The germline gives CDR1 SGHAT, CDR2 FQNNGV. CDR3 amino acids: CASSIWTGTTNEKLFF. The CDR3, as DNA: TGTGCCAGCAGCATTTGGACAGGGACAACTAATGAAAAACTGTTTTTT.

The CDR3 protein is CASSVSGHQETQYF. DNA for the CDR3: TGTGCCAGCAGCGTTTCAGGGCACCAAGAGACCCAGTACTTC. This sequence joins TRBV9 and TRBJ2-5, with D possibly matching TRBD1 (5 bases). Trimming took off 2 bases at V and 0 bases at J, with 8 bases between the two ends. CDR3 size: 14 residues. Germline CDR1 is SGDLS and CDR2 is YYNGEE.

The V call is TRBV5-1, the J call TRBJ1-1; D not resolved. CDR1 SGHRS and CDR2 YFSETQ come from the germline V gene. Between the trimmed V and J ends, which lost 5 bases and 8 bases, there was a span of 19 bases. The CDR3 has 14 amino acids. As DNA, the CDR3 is TGCGCCAGCAGACAACACTTCGGCACTACCGAAGCTTTCTTT. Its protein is CASRQHFGTTEAFF.

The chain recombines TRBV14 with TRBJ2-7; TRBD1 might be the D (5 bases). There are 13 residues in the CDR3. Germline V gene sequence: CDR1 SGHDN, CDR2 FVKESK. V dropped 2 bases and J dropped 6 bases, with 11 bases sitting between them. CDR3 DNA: TGTGCCAGCAGCCAAATTGGCAGGGCCGAGCAGTACTTC. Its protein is CASSQIGRAEQYF.

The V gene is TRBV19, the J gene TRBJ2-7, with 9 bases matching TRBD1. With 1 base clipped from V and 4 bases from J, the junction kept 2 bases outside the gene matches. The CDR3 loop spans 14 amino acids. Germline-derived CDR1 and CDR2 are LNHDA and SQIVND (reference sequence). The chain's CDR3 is CASSIGQGEYEQYF. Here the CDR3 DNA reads TGTGCCAGTAGTATAGGACAGGGGGAGTACGAGCAGTACTTC. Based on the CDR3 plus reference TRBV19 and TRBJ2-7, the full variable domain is DGGITQSPKYLFRKEGQNVTLSCEQNLNHDAMYWYRQDPGQGLRLIYYSQIVNDFQKGDIAEGYSVSREKKESFPLTVTSAQKNPTAFYLCASSIGQGEYEQYFGPGTRLTVT.

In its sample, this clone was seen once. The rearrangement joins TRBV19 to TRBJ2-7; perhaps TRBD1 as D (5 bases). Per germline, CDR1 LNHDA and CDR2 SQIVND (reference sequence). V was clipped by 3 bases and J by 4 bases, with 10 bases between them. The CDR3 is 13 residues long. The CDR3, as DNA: TGTGCCAGTAGTATGGGGCTCTTGTACGAGCAGTACTTC. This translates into CASSMGLLYEQYF. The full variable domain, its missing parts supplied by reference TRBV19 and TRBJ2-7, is DGGITQSPKYLFRKEGQNVTLSCEQNLNHDAMYWYRQDPGQGLRLIYYSQIVNDFQKGDIAEGYSVSREKKESFPLTVTSAQKNPTAFYLCASSMGLLYEQYFGPGTRLTVT.

CDR3 sequence reads: CSVGRGDTQYF. In DNA form, the CDR3 reads TGCAGCGTGGGGAGAGGAGATACGCAGTATTTT. The gene calls are TRBV29-1 and TRBJ2-3; D possibly corresponds to TRBD2 (5 bases). The V gene lost 6 bases and the J gene lost 5 bases, with 9 bases spanning the gap. The germline CDR1 and CDR2 sequences are SQVTM and ANQGSEA. The CDR3 is made up of 11 amino acids.

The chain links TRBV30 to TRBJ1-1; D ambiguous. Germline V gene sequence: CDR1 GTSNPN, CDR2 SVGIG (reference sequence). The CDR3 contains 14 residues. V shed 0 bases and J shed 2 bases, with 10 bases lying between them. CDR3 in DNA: TGTGCCTGGAGTGTGGGCACCTTAAACACTGAAGCTTTCTTT. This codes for CAWSVGTLNTEAFF.